Reported below is one T cell receptor (beta chain). This sample is drawn from a study of blood T cell repertoires in COVID-19. Overall study: The samples span acute and convalescent COVID-19 from the United States, Italy and Spain. From T cells, B-cell-depleted T cells, or PBMCs came the material, which was cDNA or gDNA.

Source study methods: Researchers report that nucleated cell counts were estimated from reference gene primer amplification. Generated by immunoSEQ multiplex PCR, the TCRdb table keeps only in-frame clones and is missing some. From that table come the V and J calls and clone size; the DNA was used to work out D and trimming. The table records under 300,000 clones, roughly 80% of them present only once. The germline V gene encodes CDR1 MNHEY and CDR2 SMNVEV (reference sequence). Trimming removed 3 bases at V and 4 bases at J, with 12 bases between. The CDR3 has 14 residues. The TCR sequence derives from a woman in her late teens or twenties with acute or convalescent COVID-19. The sequenced material came from peripheral blood. The chain links TRBV27 to TRBJ2-5; maybe TRBD1 (6 bases). CDR3 sequence (DNA): TGTGCCAGCAGTTTTTTCCTGGGGGCAGAGACCCAGTACTTC. This encodes CASSFFLGAETQYF.